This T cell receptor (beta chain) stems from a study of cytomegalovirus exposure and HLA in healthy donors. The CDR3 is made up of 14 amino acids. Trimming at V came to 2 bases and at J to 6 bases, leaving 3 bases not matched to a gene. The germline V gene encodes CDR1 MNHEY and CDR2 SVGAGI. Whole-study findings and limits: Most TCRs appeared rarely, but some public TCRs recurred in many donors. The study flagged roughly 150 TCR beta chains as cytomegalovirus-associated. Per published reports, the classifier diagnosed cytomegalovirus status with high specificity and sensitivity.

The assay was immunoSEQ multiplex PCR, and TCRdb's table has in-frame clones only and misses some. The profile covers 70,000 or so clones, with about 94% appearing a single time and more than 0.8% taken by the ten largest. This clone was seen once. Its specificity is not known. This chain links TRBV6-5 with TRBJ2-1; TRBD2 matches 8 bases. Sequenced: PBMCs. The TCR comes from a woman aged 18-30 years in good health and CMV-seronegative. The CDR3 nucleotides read TGTGCCAGCAGTTACCTAGCGGGCGCCAATGAGCAGTTCTTC. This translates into CASSYLAGANEQFF.